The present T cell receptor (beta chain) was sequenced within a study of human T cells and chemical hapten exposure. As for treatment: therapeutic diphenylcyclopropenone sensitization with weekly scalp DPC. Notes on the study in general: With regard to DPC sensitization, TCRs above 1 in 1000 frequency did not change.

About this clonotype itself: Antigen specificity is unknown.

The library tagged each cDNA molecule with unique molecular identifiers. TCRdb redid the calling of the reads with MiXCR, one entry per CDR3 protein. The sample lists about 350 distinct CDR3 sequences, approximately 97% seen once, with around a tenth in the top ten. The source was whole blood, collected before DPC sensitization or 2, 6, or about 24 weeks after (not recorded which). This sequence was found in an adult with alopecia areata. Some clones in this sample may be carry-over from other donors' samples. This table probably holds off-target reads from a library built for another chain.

In DNA form, the CDR3 reads TGTGCCATCAGTGACCGGGAACAGAGACCCTACGAGCAGTACTTC. Translating it yields CAISDREQRPYEQYF. The chain employs TRBV10-3 and TRBJ2-7, with a tentative D call TRBD2 (5 bases). The CDR3 is 15 amino acids. V gave up 3 bases and J gave up 2 bases, with 14 bases separating them. Per germline, CDR1 ENHRY and CDR2 SYGVKD.